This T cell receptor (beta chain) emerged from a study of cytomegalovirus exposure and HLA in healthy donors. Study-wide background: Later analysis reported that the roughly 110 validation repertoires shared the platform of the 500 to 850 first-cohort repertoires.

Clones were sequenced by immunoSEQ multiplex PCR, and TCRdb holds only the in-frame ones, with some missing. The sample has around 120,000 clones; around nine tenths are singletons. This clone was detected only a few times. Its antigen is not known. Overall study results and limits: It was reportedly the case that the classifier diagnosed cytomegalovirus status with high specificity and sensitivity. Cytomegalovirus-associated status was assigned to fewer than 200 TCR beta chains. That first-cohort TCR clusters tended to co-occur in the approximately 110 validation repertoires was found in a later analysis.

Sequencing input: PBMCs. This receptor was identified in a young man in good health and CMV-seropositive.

The CDR3 loop is CASSQIGTDTQYF. CDR3 bases: TGTGCCAGTAGCCAGATCGGCACAGATACGCAGTATTTT. The chain recombines TRBV19 with TRBJ2-3; no clear D gene. V was cut by 6 bases and J by 1 base, with 8 bases left in between. Looked up from germline, CDR1 is LNHDA and CDR2 is SQIVND (reference sequence). There are 13 residues in the CDR3.